This entry features one T cell receptor beta chain sequence. This specimen belongs to a study of blood T cell repertoires in COVID-19. Study at large: Donors in the United States, Italy and Spain gave samples during acute or convalescent COVID-19.

CDR1 and CDR2 from the germline V gene are SQVTM and ANQGSEA. The V end lost 4 bases, the J end lost 1 base, and 10 bases lay between the germline ends. The CDR3 is 14 residues long. In the source study's methods: Cell counts per sample came from amplifying reference gene primers. Repertoires were generated with immunoSEQ multiplex PCR, while TCRdb's copy carries only in-frame clones and drops some. That table supplies the V and J calls and clone size; D and trimming were determined from the DNA. The sample consists of 150,000 to 200,000 clones, around 80% of them appearing once. The clonotype was recovered from a woman in her sixties or seventies with COVID-19, enrolled during active disease. J is TRBJ2-2 and V is TRBV29-1, with a tentative D call TRBD1 (6 bases). The material sequenced was peripheral blood. The CDR3 region has the DNA TGCAGCGTTGGTTGGACAGTGAACACCGGGGAGCTGTTTTTT. This codes for CSVGWTVNTGELFF.